This record looks at one T cell receptor beta chain sequence and its context. The data are from a study of blood T cell repertoires in COVID-19. Data came from immunoSEQ multiplex PCR; TCRdb stores just in-frame clones and leaves some out. The sample records about 320,000 clones, about 82% being singletons. The specimen sequenced was peripheral blood. The sequence was collected from a human donor in a cohort sampled during active COVID-19.

CDR3 sequence (DNA): TGTGCCAGCAGCTTAAATGGCGGAGACTCCTACAATGAGCAGTTCTTC. Translating gives CASSLNGGDSYNEQFF. V is TRBV7-3 and J is TRBJ2-1; D call uncertain. This CDR3 comprises 16 residues. V lost 1 base and J 0 bases, leaving 10 bases between the germline ends. Germline V gene data show CDR1 as SGHTA and CDR2 as FQGTGA.